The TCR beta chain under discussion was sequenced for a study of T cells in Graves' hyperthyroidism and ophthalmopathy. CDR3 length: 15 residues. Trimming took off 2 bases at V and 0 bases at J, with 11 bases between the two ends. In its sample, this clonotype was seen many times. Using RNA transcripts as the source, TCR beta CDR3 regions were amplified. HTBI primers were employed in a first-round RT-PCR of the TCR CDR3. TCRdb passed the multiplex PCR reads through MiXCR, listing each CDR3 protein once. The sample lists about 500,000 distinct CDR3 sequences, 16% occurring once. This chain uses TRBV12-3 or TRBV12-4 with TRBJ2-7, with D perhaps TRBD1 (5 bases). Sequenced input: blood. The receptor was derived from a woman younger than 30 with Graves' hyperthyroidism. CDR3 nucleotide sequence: TGTGCCAGCAGTTTAACCCGACAGTTCTCCTACGAGCAGTACTTC. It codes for CASSLTRQFSYEQYF.